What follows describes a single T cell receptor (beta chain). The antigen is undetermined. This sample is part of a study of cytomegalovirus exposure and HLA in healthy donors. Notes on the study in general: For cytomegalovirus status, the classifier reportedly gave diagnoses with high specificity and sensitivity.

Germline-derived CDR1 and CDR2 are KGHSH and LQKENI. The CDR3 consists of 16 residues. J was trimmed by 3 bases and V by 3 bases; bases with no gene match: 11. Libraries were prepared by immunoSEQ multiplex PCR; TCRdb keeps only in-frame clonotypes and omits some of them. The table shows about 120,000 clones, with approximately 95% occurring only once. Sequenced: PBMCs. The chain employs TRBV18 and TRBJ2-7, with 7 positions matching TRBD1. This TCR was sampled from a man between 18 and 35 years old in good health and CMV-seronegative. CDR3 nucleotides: TGTGCCAGCTCACCCGTGCCGGGACAGAGAGACTACGAGCAGTACTTC. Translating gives CASSPVPGQRDYEQYF.